This T cell receptor (beta chain) was found in a study of blood T cell repertoires in COVID-19. Study-level information: Donors in the United States, Italy and Spain gave samples during acute or convalescent COVID-19. Nucleic acid was either cDNA or gDNA, and it came from T cells, B-cell-depleted T cells, or PBMCs.

This CDR3 has 18 amino acids. CDR1 is LNHDA, CDR2 SQIVND, per germline (reference sequence). V lost 6 bases and J 0 bases, leaving 21 bases between the germline ends. Authors' processing steps: Reference gene primer amplification yielded estimated nucleated cell counts. Repertoires were generated with immunoSEQ multiplex PCR, while TCRdb's copy carries only in-frame clones and drops some. From that table come the V and J calls and clone size; the DNA was used to work out D and trimming. This sample has 130,000 or so clones, with under 85% found just once. The TCR comes from a human donor in a cohort sampled during active COVID-19. The chain recombines TRBV19 with TRBJ1-3; D gene uncertain. The sequencing sample was made of peripheral blood. CDR3 sequence: CASSMRPVELGSGNTIYF. For the CDR3, the DNA is TGTGCCAGTAGCATGCGGCCAGTCGAGTTGGGCTCTGGAAACACCATATATTTT.